These 24 T cell receptor beta chains were sequenced from one sample in a study of T cells in narcolepsy. Repertoires were generated with immunoSEQ multiplex PCR, while TCRdb's copy carries only in-frame clones and drops some. This repertoire shows some 30,000 clones, about 85% found once; its top ten account for roughly 0.8%. The sample comprised CD45RA- memory CD4+ T cells from PBMCs. The receptor set was obtained from a human donor with narcolepsy.

The gene calls are TRBV6-1 and TRBJ2-3; the D is unclear. CDR3 length equals 16 residues. CDR1 is MNHNS and CDR2 is SASEGT in the germline V gene. Trimming cost V 0 bases and J 3 bases, with 13 bases left between them. CDR3 in DNA: TGTGCCAGCAGTGAAGCGTACGACTTAACGACAGATACGCAGTATTTT. This codes for CASSEAYDLTTDTQYF.

This chain joins TRBV5-6 and TRBJ2-3; 9 nucleotides agree with TRBD1. Germline V CDR1 and CDR2: SGHDT, YYEEEE. This CDR3 is built from 19 residues. V trimming: 2 bases; J trimming: 4 bases; junction bases outside the gene matches: 17. CDR3 DNA sequence: TGTGCCAGCAGCTTCAGTCTCAGTTTCGGACAGGGGAGCCCAGATACGCAGTATTTT. Translation gives CASSFSLSFGQGSPDTQYF.

A remark on this clone: Other DNA sequences of this sample code for an identical CDR3. The chain combines TRBV30 with TRBJ2-2; 7 nucleotides match TRBD2. Trimming at V came to 3 bases and at J to 5 bases, leaving 12 bases not matched to a gene. Per the germline V gene, CDR1 is GTSNPN and CDR2 is SVGIG (reference sequence). CDR3 length: 16 amino acids. CDR3 region: CAWRGGTAGDTGELFF. DNA of the CDR3: TGTGCCTGGAGGGGGGGGACGGCAGGAGATACCGGGGAGCTGTTTTTT.

The rearrangement uses TRBV15 and TRBJ2-7, with 16 positions matching TRBD2. Germline values: CDR1 LNHNV, CDR2 YYDKDF (reference sequence). This CDR3 spans 16 amino acids. Losses at the gene ends were 5 bases for V and 6 bases for J; bases not matched to a gene: 7. The CDR3 nucleotides read TGTGCCACCAGCGCCGGGACTAGCGGGAGGGGCGGCGAGCAGTACTTC. As protein: CATSAGTSGRGGEQYF.

V usage is TRBV4-3 and J usage is TRBJ2-7; 10 bases map to TRBD1. The V and J ends lost 3 bases and 1 base, in that order; junction bases with no gene match: 12. Germline V gene data show CDR1 as LGHNA and CDR2 as YSLEER. The CDR3 sequence is 18 residues long. CDR3 loop: CASSQFSPGQGVSYEQYF. In DNA, the CDR3 is TGCGCCAGCAGCCAGTTCTCGCCCGGACAGGGGGTATCCTACGAGCAGTACTTC.

As to this clone: The sample contains more than one DNA sequence encoding this CDR3. V and J are TRBV28 and TRBJ1-5; perhaps TRBD1 as D (6 bases). This CDR3 comprises 18 residues. The germline V gene encodes CDR1 MDHEN and CDR2 SYDVKM. V shed 2 bases and J shed 4 bases, with 21 bases lying between them. Here the CDR3 reads CASSLRGRGGPLNQPQHF. In DNA, the CDR3 is TGTGCCAGCAGTTTAAGGGGTCGGGGGGGGCCCTTAAATCAGCCCCAGCATTTT.

The J gene is TRBJ2-3, the V gene TRBV5-1; D gene uncertain. Trimming took 7 bases from V and 3 from J, leaving 18 bases between them. The length of the CDR3 is 15 residues. The germline gives CDR1 SGHRS, CDR2 YFSETQ. CDR3 loop: CASGSLGDLTDTQYF. As DNA, the CDR3 is TGCGCCAGCGGTTCGCTTGGGGATTTGACAGATACGCAGTATTTT.

The chain recombines TRBV6-5 with TRBJ1-2, with 7 nucleotides matching TRBD1. Unmatched junction bases numbered 2, after V lost 7 bases and J lost 3 bases. The CDR3 is 12 amino acids. Germline loops: CDR1 MNHEY, CDR2 SVGAGI. The CDR3 spells CASKQGDYGYTF. DNA for the CDR3: TGTGCCAGCAAGCAGGGGGACTATGGCTACACCTTC.

V and J are TRBV29-1 and TRBJ1-2; D might be TRBD1 (5 bases). V was clipped by 5 bases and J by 2 bases, with 12 bases between them. The CDR3 runs 13 residues. Germline V gene data show CDR1 as SQVTM and CDR2 as ANQGSEA. This CDR3 reads CSVRPRENYGYTF. The DNA for the CDR3 is TGCAGCGTTCGACCCAGGGAGAACTATGGCTACACCTTC.

The V and J genes are TRBV4-1 and TRBJ1-1; D gene unclear. Germline CDR1 and CDR2: MGHRA and YSYEKL. V was clipped by 2 bases and J by 5 bases, with 12 bases between them. The CDR3 loop spans 14 amino acids. The CDR3, as DNA: TGCGCCAGCAGCCAAAAGGGTCCTGGAACTGAAGCTTTCTTT. Its protein is CASSQKGPGTEAFF.

The V and J genes are TRBV2 and TRBJ1-6; a possible D gene is TRBD1 (5 bases). The CDR3 consists of 14 residues. CDR1 is SNHLY and CDR2 is FYNNEI in the germline V gene. V was shortened by 7 bases and J by 7 bases, with 14 bases between the two germline ends. CDR3: CASMLTERNSPLHF. The DNA of the CDR3 is TGTGCCAGCATGTTGACAGAGAGAAATTCACCCCTCCACTTT.

The chain uses TRBV6-1 and TRBJ2-4, with 7 bases identical to TRBD1. The germline V gene encodes CDR1 MNHNS and CDR2 SASEGT. The trim removed 7 bases at V and 1 base at J, leaving 7 bases unmatched. This CDR3 region has 15 residues. The DNA for the CDR3 is TGTGCCAGCATGCAATCCAGGGGGGCCAAAAACATTCAGTACTTC. This gives the protein CASMQSRGAKNIQYF.

The V call is TRBV28, the J call TRBJ1-1, with D unresolved. The germline CDR1 and CDR2 sequences are MDHEN and SYDVKM. The CDR3 is made up of 12 amino acids. Trimming cost V 8 bases and J 8 bases, with 15 bases left between them. The CDR3 region is CASSYLMVEAFF. CDR3 DNA sequence: TGTGCCAGCTCATATCTCATGGTCGAAGCTTTCTTT.

The chain employs TRBV10-3 and TRBJ1-2, with D possibly matching TRBD1 (6 bases). The CDR3 is made up of 15 amino acids. Per germline, CDR1 ENHRY and CDR2 SYGVKD. V was clipped by 0 bases and J by 7 bases, with 15 bases between them. CDR3 sequence reads: CAISESGQGIGGYTF. The CDR3 nucleotides are TGTGCCATCAGTGAGTCCGGGCAGGGGATTGGTGGCTACACCTTC.

V usage is TRBV6-6 and J usage is TRBJ2-3; no firm D call. Trimming shortened V by 11 bases and J by 6 bases, and 18 bases separated the two germline ends. Germline CDR1 MNHNY, CDR2 SVGAGI (reference sequence). The CDR3 totals 13 residues. The CDR3 loop is CASYYPGRDTQYF. DNA for the CDR3: TGTGCCTCCTATTACCCCGGTAGGGATACGCAGTATTTT.

The V call is TRBV2, the J call TRBJ1-4, with D possibly TRBD1 on 5 matching bases. Germline values: CDR1 SNHLY, CDR2 FYNNEI. V was clipped by 4 bases and J by 3 bases, with 12 bases between them. The CDR3 sequence is 15 residues long. CDR3 protein: CASSGPRGANEKLFF. CDR3 coding DNA: TGTGCCAGCAGTGGGCCCCGGGGGGCTAATGAAAAACTGTTTTTT.

The V gene is TRBV28, the J gene TRBJ1-3; TRBD1 matches 7 bases. Germline CDR1 and CDR2: MDHEN and SYDVKM. With 2 bases clipped from V and 8 bases from J, the junction kept 9 bases outside the gene matches. This CDR3 is 15 amino acids long. The CDR3 sequence is CASSLLRGGVDTIYF. Here the CDR3 DNA reads TGTGCCAGCAGTTTACTCAGGGGGGGTGTGGACACCATATATTTT.

This clone was seen once. The rearrangement joins TRBV28 to TRBJ1-3, with a weak D call TRBD1 (6 bases). Looked up from germline, CDR1 is MDHEN and CDR2 is SYDVKM. There are 14 residues in the CDR3. V was pared by 9 bases and J by 0 bases, with 12 bases between. The CDR3 nucleotides read TGTGCCAGTATAGGGGGGCACTCTGGAAACACCATATATTTT. The encoded protein is CASIGGHSGNTIYF.

This clone was recorded a few times. The chain carries TRBV6-5 and TRBJ1-2; D uncertain. Deletions cut 8 bases from V and 8 bases from J, with 21 bases between. Germline V gene sequence: CDR1 MNHEY, CDR2 SVGAGI. CDR3 size: 14 residues. This CDR3 reads CASRGRAGQGGYTF. In DNA form, the CDR3 reads TGTGCCAGCCGAGGACGGGCGGGTCAAGGGGGCTACACCTTC.

V usage is TRBV5-1 and J usage is TRBJ2-5; D is undetermined. Trimming removed 3 bases at V and 0 bases at J, with 0 bases between. This CDR3 is built from 11 residues. Germline V lookup: CDR1 SGHRS, CDR2 YFSETQ. In DNA, the CDR3 is TGCGCCAGCAGCTACCAAGAGACCCAGTACTTC. It is translated as CASSYQETQYF.

The chain employs TRBV6-1 and TRBJ1-2, with unresolved D. This CDR3 has 10 amino acids. V was shortened by 6 bases and J by 5 bases, with 4 bases between the two germline ends. Germline loops: CDR1 MNHNS, CDR2 SASEGT. The CDR3 is CASSEYGYTF. The CDR3 DNA follows: TGTGCCAGCAGCGAATATGGCTACACCTTC.

V is TRBV5-1 and J is TRBJ1-4; TRBD1 aligns across 9 bases. V lost 3 bases and J lost 4; bases outside the gene matches: 4. Per the germline V gene, CDR1 is SGHRS and CDR2 is YFSETQ. The CDR3 is 15 residues long. The CDR3 bases are TGCGCCAGCAGCTGGGGGACAGGGATTAATGAAAAACTGTTTTTT. Its protein is CASSWGTGINEKLFF.

Only one count was recorded for this clone. This rearrangement joins TRBV5-5 to TRBJ1-2; 7 bases line up with TRBD1. The CDR3 covers 16 residues. Germline trimming cut 4 bases from V and 5 bases from J; bases unmatched to any gene: 14. Germline CDR1 and CDR2: SGHKS and YYEKEE (reference sequence). CDR3 DNA sequence: TGTGCCAGCAGCCGCGCCCTGGGACAGCTATTATATGGCTACACCTTC. This translates into CASSRALGQLLYGYTF.

This clone was recorded only once. Written as DNA, the CDR3 is TGTGCCAGCAGCGCCGGGACAGGGGTCACCGGGGAGCTGTTTTTT. Its protein is CASSAGTGVTGELFF. The chain carries TRBV7-9 and TRBJ2-2, with TRBD1 matching over 10 bases. This CDR3 contains 15 residues. V was clipped by 5 bases and J by 4 bases; unmatched bases: 4. Germline V gene lookup returns CDR1 SEHNR and CDR2 FQNEAQ (reference sequence).